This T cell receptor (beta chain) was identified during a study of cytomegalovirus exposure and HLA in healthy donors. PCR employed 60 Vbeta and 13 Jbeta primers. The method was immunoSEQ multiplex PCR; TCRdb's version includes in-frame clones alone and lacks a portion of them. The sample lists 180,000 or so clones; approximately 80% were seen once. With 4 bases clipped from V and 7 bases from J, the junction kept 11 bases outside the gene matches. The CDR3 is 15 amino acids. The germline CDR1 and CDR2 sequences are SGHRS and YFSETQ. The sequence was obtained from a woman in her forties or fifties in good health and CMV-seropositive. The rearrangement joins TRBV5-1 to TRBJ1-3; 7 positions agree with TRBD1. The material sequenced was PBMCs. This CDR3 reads CASSPDGTAGNTIYF. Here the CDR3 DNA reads TGCGCCAGCAGCCCGGATGGGACAGCCGGGAACACCATATATTTT.